This TCR beta chain emerged from a study of blood T cell repertoires in COVID-19. In the original analysis: Reference gene primer amplification gave estimated nucleated cell counts. The data were produced by immunoSEQ multiplex PCR, yet TCRdb's version contains in-frame clones alone and is incomplete. Clone size and V and J calls were adopted from that table, with D and trimming inferred from the DNA. The repertoire consists of about 220,000 clones, with over 60% occurring once and the leading ten covering under 8.5%. Trimming took 1 base from V and 7 from J; bases not matched to a gene: 2. CDR1 SGHTA and CDR2 FQGNSA come from the germline V gene. CDR3 length: 14 residues.

The V call is TRBV7-2, the J call TRBJ1-5, with 9 nucleotides matching TRBD1. This receptor was obtained from a woman aged 65 to 85 with acute or convalescent COVID-19. Sequencing was done on a sample of peripheral blood. The chain's CDR3 is CASSLEQGAQPQHF. The CDR3 DNA is TGTGCCAGCAGCTTAGAACAGGGGGCACAGCCCCAGCATTTT. Full variable domain (missing parts from reference TRBV7-2 and TRBJ1-5): GAGVSQSPSNKVTEKGKDVELRCDPISGHTALYWYRQSLGQGLEFLIYFQGNSAPDKSGLPSDRFSAERTGGSVSTLTIQRTQQEDSAVYLCASSLEQGAQPQHFGDGTRLSIL.